This T cell receptor (beta chain) is from a study of OX40 agonist ivuxolimab in advanced cancers. Describing the broader study: The costimulatory receptor OX40 (CD134) was targeted by ivuxolimab, a fully human IgG2 agonistic monoclonal antibody. Intravenous ivuxolimab was administered to patients every 2 weeks at six dose levels: 0.01, 0.1, 0.3, 1.5, 3 and 10 mg/kg. Of the approximately 50 patients in dose escalation, about 20 had hepatocellular carcinoma, about 15 had melanoma, 9 had renal cell carcinoma and 9 had head and neck cancer. In the dose-escalation cohort, 70% to 85% of patients were male, and the mean age was approximately 60 years with a range of roughly 23 to 79. Patients were allowed to have had prior anti-PD-1, anti-PD-L1 or anti-CTLA-4 therapy, and approximately 41% of the dose-escalation patients had previously received checkpoint inhibitors. Three dose-escalation patients achieved partial responses, one with hepatocellular carcinoma and two with cutaneous melanoma. Peripheral TCRbeta sequencing aimed to test whether ivuxolimab altered TCR sequence diversity and caused clonal T-cell expansion. The paper describes the monotherapy dose-escalation part (N of about 47 patients) of the phase I trial of ivuxolimab.

Patients with autoimmune disease history or receiving systemic immunosuppression were excluded from the trial. In every dose cohort, peripheral blood was drawn for TCR sequencing at baseline, cycle 4 day 1, and cycle 7 day 1. The samples were taken from a phase I, first-in-human, multicenter, open-label dose-escalation trial of ivuxolimab. The trial enrolled adults with locally advanced or metastatic head and neck squamous cell, hepatocellular, melanoma or renal cell carcinoma. Before TCR sequencing, CD4+ and CD8+ T cells were separately sorted from peripheral blood. Trimming leaves V shorter by 3 bases and J shorter by 8 bases, with the junction holding 7 bases beyond the gene matches. For CDR1 and CDR2, the germline V gene (reference sequence) lists SEHNR and FQNEAQ. Including the terminal cysteine and phenylalanine, the CDR3 comprises 15 residues. Kept here is only the CDR3 DNA, which spans 45 bases and is read in frame from base 1.

Broad study findings and their caveats: Partial responders in the 0.1-3.0 mg/kg groups had among the lowest normalized peripheral clonal expansion, especially among CD8+ T cells. At doses of 0.1 to 3.0 mg/kg, clonal expansion of both CD4+ and CD8+ blood T cells was observed from baseline to week 6. After ivuxolimab, more expanded clones were found on average in CD8+ T cells than in CD4+ T cells. Low levels of normalized T-cell clonal expansion were also shown by some nonresponding patients. Which antigens the clonally expanded peripheral T cells were specific for was not determined.

Concerning this clone itself: Its antigen target is currently unknown. Within one base of it there is no much larger clone, and no base qualities were kept.

For sequencing of the TCRbeta CDR3 region, genomic DNA was extracted from the sorted cells. The immunoSEQ Assay was used to sequence the TCRbeta CDR3 regions. The clones in this table, taken by TCRdb from immuneACCESS, are in-frame only. Not every clone is retained; where verified, under half of the shortfall comes from an unresolved V gene, and the cause of the rest is unknown. This sample comprises tens of thousands of clones, about 89% of them detected only once. The top ten constitute approximately 0.66% of the sample. The TCR originated in an adult with an advanced solid tumor such as melanoma, head and neck, liver or kidney cancer. The material was CD4+ or CD8+ T cells sorted from blood, obtained in a trial of the OX40 agonist ivuxolimab. The chain was built from TRBV7-9 and TRBJ2-1; the junction holds 10 bases that match TRBD2. The sequenced DNA is TGTGCCAGCAGCTTCGCTAGCGGGAGAGGTGATGAGCAGTTCTTC. Its protein product is CASSFASGRGDEQFF.